One sample yielded the 18 T cell receptor beta chains listed below, sequenced in a study of early T cells in non-severe SARS-CoV-2 infection. TCRdb ran MiXCR on the 5' RACE reads and lists one entry per CDR3 protein. This sample carries more than 90,000 distinct CDR3 sequences, around 10% of them seen once, and the ten largest clones take 4.5% to 5.5%. The specimen was whole blood. These receptors originate from an adult who was a healthcare worker with PCR-confirmed SARS-CoV-2 infection or an uninfected control (not recorded which).

This clonotype was detected many times. The chain has TRBV5-1 and TRBJ2-7; a possible D gene is TRBD2 (6 bases). V was cut by 0 bases and J by 6 bases, with 13 bases left in between. Germline V gene lookup returns CDR1 SGHRS and CDR2 YFSETQ. The CDR3 has 14 amino acids. CDR3 DNA sequence: TGCGCCAGCAGCTTGGCGGTTGGTAGCGGCGAGCAGTACTTC. Translated: CASSLAVGSGEQYF. The full variable domain, with the rest looked up from reference TRBV5-1 and TRBJ2-7, is KAGVTQTPRYLIKTRGQQVTLSCSPISGHRSVSWYQQTPGQGLQFLFEYFSETQRNKGNFPGRFSGRQFSNSRSEMNVSTLELGDSALYLCASSLAVGSGEQYFGPGTRLTVT.

CDR3 bases: TGTGCCAGCAGTTTAACGGGGCTGAGCACTGAAGCTTTCTTT. Amino acids: CASSLTGLSTEAFF. This chain connects TRBV12-3 or TRBV12-4 to TRBJ1-1; the D gene is possibly TRBD1 (5 bases). V lost 2 bases to trimming and J lost 4 bases, with 11 bases between them. The CDR3 has 14 amino acids.

The V gene is TRBV18, the J gene TRBJ2-5, with no clear D. The CDR3 contains 14 residues. Germline lookup yields CDR1 KGHSH and CDR2 LQKENI. Trimming removed 3 bases at V and 2 bases at J, with 10 bases between. The CDR3 DNA reads as TGTGCCAGCTCACCGTCTATAGGGCAAGAGACCCAGTACTTC. Residues: CASSPSIGQETQYF.

The chain carries TRBV24-1 and TRBJ2-7; D unclear. The CDR3 has 15 residues. CDR1 KGHDR and CDR2 SFDVKD come from the germline V gene. The V end was cut by 4 bases, the J end by 2 bases, with 14 bases between. The CDR3 loop is CATSDPHSSTYEQYF. CDR3 DNA: TGTGCCACCAGTGACCCCCATTCTTCAACCTACGAGCAGTACTTC.

Many counts were recorded for this clonotype. The chain employs TRBV2 and TRBJ2-5; 9 bases are shared with TRBD1. The CDR3 runs 17 residues. Germline-derived CDR1 and CDR2 are SNHLY and FYNNEI. The V and J ends lost 6 bases and 0 bases, in that order; junction bases with no gene match: 11. The DNA for the CDR3 is TGTGCCAGCAGGGACCGGGACAGGGTGAATAACCAAGAGACCCAGTACTTC. Residues: CASRDRDRVNNQETQYF.

This clonotype was counted many times. This rearrangement joins TRBV29-1 to TRBJ1-2; 7 positions agree with TRBD1. Unmatched junction bases numbered 8, after V lost 4 bases and J lost 12 bases. CDR1 and CDR2 (germline): SQVTM, ANQGSEA. The CDR3 contains 11 residues. CDR3 nucleotides: TGCAGCGTTGTCGAGGGGGCCGTCGACACCTTC. It yields the protein CSVVEGAVDTF.

The chain recombines TRBV6-2 or TRBV6-3 with TRBJ2-1; D gene unclear. With 7 bases removed from V and 0 bases from J, the gap between germline ends came to 10 bases. CDR1 and CDR2 (germline): MNHEY, SVGEGT. The CDR3 sequence is 14 residues long. The CDR3 spells CASNHRSSYNEQFF. CDR3 nucleotides: TGTGCCAGCAACCATCGGAGCTCCTACAATGAGCAGTTCTTC.

This clonotype was counted ten times or more. The rearrangement joins TRBV9 to TRBJ2-1, with 9 bases aligning to TRBD1. Unmatched junction bases numbered 14, after V lost 4 bases and J lost 6 bases. Germline CDR1 is SGDLS and CDR2 is YYNGEE. The CDR3 length is 17 residues. CDR3 nucleotide sequence: TGTGCCAGCAGCTCTCGACCCGGGACAGGGATGGGCAATGAGCAGTTCTTC. This sequence encodes CASSSRPGTGMGNEQFF.

This clonotype turned up a few times. The chain employs TRBV5-1 and TRBJ2-5; D remains ambiguous. Germline CDR1 is SGHRS and CDR2 is YFSETQ. The CDR3 contains 16 residues. Deletions cut 0 bases from V and 4 bases from J, with 16 bases between. CDR3 sequence reads: CASSLGVVHGGETQYF. CDR3 nucleotide sequence: TGCGCCAGCAGCTTGGGAGTAGTGCATGGTGGAGAGACCCAGTACTTC. Full variable domain (remainder filled in from reference TRBV5-1 and TRBJ2-5): KAGVTQTPRYLIKTRGQQVTLSCSPISGHRSVSWYQQTPGQGLQFLFEYFSETQRNKGNFPGRFSGRQFSNSRSEMNVSTLELGDSALYLCASSLGVVHGGETQYFGPGTRLLVL.

J is TRBJ2-5 and V is TRBV29-1; 9 nucleotides agree with TRBD1. Germline assignment: CDR1 SQVTM and CDR2 ANQGSEA. The CDR3 is 13 amino acids. Trimming cost V 7 bases and J 5 bases; bases outside gene matches: 8. CDR3 protein: CSGGQGVAETQYF. CDR3 nucleotides: TGCAGCGGGGGACAGGGTGTCGCCGAGACCCAGTACTTC.

The CDR3 DNA reads as TGCAGTGCTCTGGATGGTGGCACTGAAGCTTTCTTT. This gives the protein CSALDGGTEAFF. The rearrangement joins TRBV20-1 to TRBJ1-1; D is unresolved. Germline loops: CDR1 DFQATT, CDR2 SNEGSKA (reference sequence). The CDR3 sequence is 12 residues long. V was clipped by 5 bases and J by 4 bases, with 11 bases between them.

The chain joins TRBV3-1 to TRBJ1-2; the D gene is possibly TRBD1 (5 bases). The germline CDR1 and CDR2 sequences are LGHDT and YNNKEL (reference sequence). V shed 2 bases and J shed 6 bases, with 10 bases lying between them. This CDR3 is built from 13 residues. CDR3 coding DNA: TGTGCCAGCAGCCAATATCTGGGGGATGGCTACACCTTC. Its translation is CASSQYLGDGYTF. The entire variable domain, with the rest obtained from reference TRBV3-1 and TRBJ1-2, is as follows: DTAVSQTPKYLVTQMGNDKSIKCEQNLGHDTMYWYKQDSKKFLKIMFSYNNKELIINETVPNRFSPKSPDKAHLNLHINSLELGDSAVYFCASSQYLGDGYTFGSGTRLTVV.

The chain couples TRBV13 to TRBJ2-2, with D possibly being TRBD1 (6 bases). In germline, CDR1 is PRHDT, CDR2 FYEKMQ (reference sequence). Trimming stripped 2 bases from V and 4 bases from J, with 14 bases between. CDR3 length: 16 amino acids. The CDR3 region is CASSLKVRGATGELFF. The DNA for the CDR3 is TGTGCCAGCAGCTTAAAAGTCAGGGGAGCCACCGGGGAGCTGTTTTTT.

The chain links TRBV6-1 to TRBJ2-6, with no clear D. The CDR3 spans 13 residues. Germline assignment: CDR1 MNHNS and CDR2 SASEGT. Trimming removed 8 bases from V and 0 bases from J, with 5 bases in between. The CDR3 DNA is TGTGCCAGCGGAAGCTCTGGGGCCAACGTCCTGACTTTC. Protein sequence: CASGSSGANVLTF.

A single count supports this clonotype. One end of the junction does not line up with germline, which may come from a read error. V and J are TRBV4-1 and TRBJ2-3; TRBD2 might be the D (5 bases). CDR3 size: 14 residues. Germline V gene sequence: CDR1 MGHRA, CDR2 YSYEKL. CDR3 DNA: TGCGCCAGCAGCCAAGATCGGGGTACAGAAACGCAGTATTTT. It encodes CASSQDRGTETQYF.

This clonotype was counted at least ten times. V usage is TRBV20-1 and J usage is TRBJ2-7; a weak D match, TRBD1 (5 bases). Trimming took 6 bases from V and 4 from J, leaving 16 bases between them. CDR3 size: 13 residues. Looked up from germline, CDR1 is DFQATT and CDR2 is SNEGSKA (reference sequence). CDR3 sequence: CSATRAGPYEQYF. For the CDR3, the DNA is TGCAGTGCCACCCGGGCAGGGCCTTACGAGCAGTACTTC.

This clonotype has at least ten counts. As DNA, the CDR3 is TGCAGTGCTGGGGGCCTAGGCTCCTACAATGAGCAGTTCTTC. Its protein product is CSAGGLGSYNEQFF. The chain carries TRBV20-1 and TRBJ2-1; D is possibly TRBD1 (6 bases). The CDR3 is made up of 14 amino acids. Trimming removed 5 bases at V and 0 bases at J, with 11 bases between. The V gene's germline CDR1 is DFQATT and CDR2 SNEGSKA (reference sequence).

This clonotype was seen ten or more times. The chain couples TRBV28 to TRBJ1-2; D gene uncertain. The germline gives CDR1 MDHEN, CDR2 SYDVKM. The V and J ends lost 2 bases and 4 bases respectively, with 5 bases between them. The CDR3 sequence is 12 residues long. The CDR3 coding sequence is TGTGCCAGCAGTTTAACCAGCTATGGCTACACCTTC. This codes for CASSLTSYGYTF.